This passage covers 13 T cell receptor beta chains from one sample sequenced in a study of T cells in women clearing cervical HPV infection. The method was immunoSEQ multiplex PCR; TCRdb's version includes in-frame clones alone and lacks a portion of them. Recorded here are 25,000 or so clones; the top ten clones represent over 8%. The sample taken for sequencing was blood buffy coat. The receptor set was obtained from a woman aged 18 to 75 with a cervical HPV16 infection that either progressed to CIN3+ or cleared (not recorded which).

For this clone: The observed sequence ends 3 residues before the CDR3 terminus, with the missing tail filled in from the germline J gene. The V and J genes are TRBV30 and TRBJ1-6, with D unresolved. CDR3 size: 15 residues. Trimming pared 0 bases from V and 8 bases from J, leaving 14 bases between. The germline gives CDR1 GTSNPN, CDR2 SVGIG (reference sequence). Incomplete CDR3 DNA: TGTGCCTGGAGTGTATCCCCCAGGCCGGATTCACCC. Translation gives CAWSVSPRPDSP. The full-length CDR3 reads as CAWSVSPRPDSPLHF.

The part of the CDR3 DNA that was read is TGTGCCAGCGGCGACAGGAGTGGAGTTTTTTCACCC. It encodes CASGDRSGVFSP. The whole CDR3 sequence reads CASGDRSGVFSPLHF. The genes are TRBV2 and TRBJ1-6, with D tentatively TRBD1 (6 bases). The read gets to within 3 residues of the CDR3 end, and the germline J gene fills in the rest. V lost 8 bases, J lost 9 bases, and 20 bases lay in between. CDR1 is SNHLY and CDR2 is FYNNEI in the germline V gene. The CDR3 extends over 15 amino acids.

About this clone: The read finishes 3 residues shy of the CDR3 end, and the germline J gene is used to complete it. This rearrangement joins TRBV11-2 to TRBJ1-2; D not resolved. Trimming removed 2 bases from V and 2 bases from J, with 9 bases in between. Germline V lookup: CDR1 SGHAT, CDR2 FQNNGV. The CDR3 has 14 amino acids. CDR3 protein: CASSLRQTNYGYTF. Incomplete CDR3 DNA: TGTGCCAGCAGCTTAAGGCAAACGAACTATGGC.

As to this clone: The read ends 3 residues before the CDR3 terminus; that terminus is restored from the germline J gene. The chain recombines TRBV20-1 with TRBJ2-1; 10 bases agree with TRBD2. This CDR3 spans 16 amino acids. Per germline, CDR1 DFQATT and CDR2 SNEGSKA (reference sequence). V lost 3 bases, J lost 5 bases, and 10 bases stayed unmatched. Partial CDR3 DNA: TGCAGTGCTAGGACTATGGGACTAGCGAGGGACAATGAG. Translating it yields CSARTMGLARDNE. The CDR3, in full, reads CSARTMGLARDNEQFF.

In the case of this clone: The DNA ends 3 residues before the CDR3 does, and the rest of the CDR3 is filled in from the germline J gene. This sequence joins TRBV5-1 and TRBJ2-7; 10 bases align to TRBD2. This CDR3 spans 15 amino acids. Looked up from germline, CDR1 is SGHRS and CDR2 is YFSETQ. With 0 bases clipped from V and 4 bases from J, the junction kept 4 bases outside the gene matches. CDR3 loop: CASSLDLAGGYEQYF. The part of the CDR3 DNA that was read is TGCGCCAGCAGCTTGGATTTAGCGGGAGGATACGAG.

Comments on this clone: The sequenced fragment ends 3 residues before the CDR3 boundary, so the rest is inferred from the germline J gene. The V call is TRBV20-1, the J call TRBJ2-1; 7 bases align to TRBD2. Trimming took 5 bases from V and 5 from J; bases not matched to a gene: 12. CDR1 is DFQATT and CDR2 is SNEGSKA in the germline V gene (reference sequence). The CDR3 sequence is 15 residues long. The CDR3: CSAPAGLADNNEQFF. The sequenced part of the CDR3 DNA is TGCAGTGCTCCAGCGGGGCTAGCGGATAACAATGAG.

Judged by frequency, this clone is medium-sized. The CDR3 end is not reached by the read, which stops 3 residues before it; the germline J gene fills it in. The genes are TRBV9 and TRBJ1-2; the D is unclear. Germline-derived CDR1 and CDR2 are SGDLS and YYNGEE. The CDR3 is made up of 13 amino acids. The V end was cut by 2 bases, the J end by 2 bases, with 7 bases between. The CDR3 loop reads CASSVTENYGYTF. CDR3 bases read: TGTGCCAGCAGCGTTACAGAGAACTATGGC.

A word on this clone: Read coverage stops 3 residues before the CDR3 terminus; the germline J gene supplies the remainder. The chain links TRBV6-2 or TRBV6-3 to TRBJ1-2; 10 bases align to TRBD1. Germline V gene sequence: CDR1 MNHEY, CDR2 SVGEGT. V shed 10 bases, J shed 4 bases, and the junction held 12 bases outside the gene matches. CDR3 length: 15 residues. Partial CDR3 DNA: TGTGCCACCCTAACCCGGGACAGGGGACGCTATGGC. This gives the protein CATLTRDRGRYG. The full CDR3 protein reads CATLTRDRGRYGYTF.

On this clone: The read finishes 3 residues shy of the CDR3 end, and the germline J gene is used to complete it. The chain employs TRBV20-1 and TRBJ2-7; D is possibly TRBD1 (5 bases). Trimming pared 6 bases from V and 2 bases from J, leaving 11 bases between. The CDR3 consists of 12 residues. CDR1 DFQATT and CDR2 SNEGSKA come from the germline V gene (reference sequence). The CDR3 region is CSARAGTYEQYF. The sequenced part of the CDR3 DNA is TGCAGTGCCAGGGCAGGGACCTACGAG.

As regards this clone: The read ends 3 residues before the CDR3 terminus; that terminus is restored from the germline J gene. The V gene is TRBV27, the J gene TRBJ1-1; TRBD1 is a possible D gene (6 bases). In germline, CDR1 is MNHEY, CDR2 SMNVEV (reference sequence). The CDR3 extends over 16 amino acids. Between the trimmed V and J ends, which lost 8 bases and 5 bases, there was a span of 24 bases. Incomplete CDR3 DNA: TGTGCCAGCCCCGCCCTCATTGACAGGCGGCGAACTGAA. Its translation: CASPALIDRRRTE. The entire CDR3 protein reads CASPALIDRRRTEAFF.

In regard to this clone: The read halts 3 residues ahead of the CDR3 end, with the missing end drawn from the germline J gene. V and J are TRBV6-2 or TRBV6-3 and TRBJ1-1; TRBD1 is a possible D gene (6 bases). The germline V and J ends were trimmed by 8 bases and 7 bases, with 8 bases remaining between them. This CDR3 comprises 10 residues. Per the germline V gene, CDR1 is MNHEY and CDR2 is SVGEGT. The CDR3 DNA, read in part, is TGTGCCAGCGGCAGGGGTGAA. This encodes CASGRGE. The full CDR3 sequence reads CASGRGEAFF.

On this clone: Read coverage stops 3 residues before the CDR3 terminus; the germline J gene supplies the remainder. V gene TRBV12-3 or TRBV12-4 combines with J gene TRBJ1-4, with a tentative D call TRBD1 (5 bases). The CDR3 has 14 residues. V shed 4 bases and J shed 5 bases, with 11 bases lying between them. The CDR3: CASSSQGLNEKLFF. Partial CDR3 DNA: TGTGCCAGCAGTTCTCAGGGATTGAATGAAAAA.

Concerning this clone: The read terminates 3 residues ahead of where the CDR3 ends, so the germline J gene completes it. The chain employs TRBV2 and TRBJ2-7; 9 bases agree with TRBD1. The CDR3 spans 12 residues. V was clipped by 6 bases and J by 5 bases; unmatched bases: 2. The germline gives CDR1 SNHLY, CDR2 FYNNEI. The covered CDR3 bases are TGTGCCAGCAGCTGGACAGGGGACGAG. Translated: CASSWTGDE. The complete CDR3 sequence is CASSWTGDEQYF.